This T cell receptor beta chain was retrieved from a study of T cell responses to AZD1222 COVID-19 vaccine. Study-wide background: Second doses at about 4 or about 12 weeks were pooled. Points from the study as a whole: Researchers took repertoire samples only after the peak T cell response had come. Spike-specific TCR breadth and depth both grew after two AZD1222 doses. The CD4 TCRs associated with vaccination extended across spike and predominated at 160-218 and 743-854.

The table lists this clone with a few counts. What it recognizes is unknown. The protocol was immunoSEQ multiplex PCR, while the TCRdb copy is restricted to in-frame clones and leaves out a portion. The sample carries roughly 130,000 clones, 80% to 90% recorded once. This CDR3 is built from 15 residues. V dropped 2 bases and J dropped 5 bases, with 14 bases sitting between them. Germline loops: CDR1 SGHRS, CDR2 YFSETQ. Sequenced material: peripheral blood, taken on day 0 of AZD1222 vaccination. The receptor was derived from an adult in good health. The genes are TRBV5-1 and TRBJ2-1; possible D gene TRBD1, 6 bases. The CDR3 DNA reads as TGCGCCAGCAGCTTCCTAGGACAGCCCAACAATGAGCAGTTCTTC. Its translation: CASSFLGQPNNEQFF.